The rows below give T cell receptor beta chains drawn from one sample of a study of tumor-infiltrating lymphocytes in localized non-small cell lung cancer. The table came from immunoSEQ multiplex PCR; TCRdb's copy has only in-frame clones and leaves some out. The table includes over 9,500 clones, about 66% detected once. The sample was lung tumor tissue. These receptors were collected from a human donor with non-small cell lung cancer. Each CDR3 is given with its conserved first and last residue. D genes are given only for firm matches. A row's size may be missing; if present it is once, few, many or a size class.

size	V	D	J	DNA	CDR3
NA	TRBV7-2	TRBD2	TRBJ2-5	TGTGCCAGCAGCTCGGGACTAGCCGGCAGGCGGGAGACCCAGTACTTC	CASSSGLAGRRETQYF
few	TRBV28	NA	TRBJ1-2	TGTGCCAGCAGTCCGATGGGATTTTATGGCTACACCTTC	CASSPMGFYGYTF
NA	TRBV6-1	NA	TRBJ2-5	TGTGCCACCGGTTGGAACCGACAGTTGGAAGAGACCCAGTACTTC	CATGWNRQLEETQYF
NA	TRBV29-1	TRBD1	TRBJ1-2	TGCAGCGTTGGGCCGGGACAGGGGACTAACTATGGCTACACCTTC	CSVGPGQGTNYGYTF
NA	TRBV19	NA	TRBJ2-1	TGTGCCAGTAGTGCTACTAGTGGGCAATACAATGAGCAGTTCTTC	CASSATSGQYNEQFF
medium-sized	TRBV29-1	NA	TRBJ2-1	TGCAGCGCGGACGGGAGATCCAATGAGCAGTTCTTC	CSADGRSNEQFF
medium-sized	TRBV28	NA	TRBJ1-2	TGTGCCAGCAGGGAAGACTATGGCTACACCTTC	CASREDYGYTF
NA	TRBV11-2	TRBD1	TRBJ2-3	TGTGCCAGCAGCTTTCCCCGGGACAGGGGTTTGACAGATACGCAGTATTTT	CASSFPRDRGLTDTQYF
few	TRBV15	NA	TRBJ2-7	TGTGCCACCAGCAGAGCGGTTAGGACCTACGAGCAGTACTTC	CATSRAVRTYEQYF
NA	TRBV9	NA	TRBJ1-3	TGTGCCAGCAGTACCCACTCTGGAAACACCATATATTTT	CASSTHSGNTIYF
few	TRBV7-9	TRBD1	TRBJ2-5	TGTGCCAGCAGTTGGCAGGGGGTATTGAGGGAGACCCAGTACTTC	CASSWQGVLRETQYF
NA	TRBV5-6	TRBD1	TRBJ1-1	TGTGCCAGCAGCTTCGGACAGGTTCGAGGGGGCACTGAAGCTTTCTTT	CASSFGQVRGGTEAFF
NA	TRBV10-3	TRBD1	TRBJ2-5	TGTGCCATCGGCCCAACAGGGGAAGAGACCCAGTACTTC	CAIGPTGEETQYF